The 13 T cell receptor beta chains below all came from one sample that was sequenced in a study of regulatory T cells in long-lasting Graves disease. Stated time point: newly diagnosed GD, antithyroid drugs for less than 3 months. TCR sequences were obtained from RNA taken from PBMCs. Investigators prepared the TCR beta libraries by applying iRepertoire HTBI primers and Arm-PCR of CDR3 regions. MiXCR, run by TCRdb on the multiplex PCR reads, gives a single entry per CDR3 protein. The table has 320,000 or so distinct CDR3 sequences, 15% to 20% seen once. The sequences come from peripheral blood mononuclear cells (PBMCs), collected at new diagnosis, from a patient treated with antithyroid drugs. These receptor sequences come from a female donor with Graves disease.

V usage is TRBV20-1 and J usage is TRBJ2-1; 7 nucleotides line up with TRBD1. The CDR3 consists of 15 residues. The germline V gene encodes CDR1 DFQATT and CDR2 SNEGSKA (reference sequence). Unmatched junction bases numbered 10, after V lost 2 bases and J lost 6 bases. The CDR3 loop is CSARRGRVLPNEQFF. CDR3 sequence (DNA): TGCAGTGCTAGAAGGGGGCGGGTCCTCCCCAATGAGCAGTTCTTC.

The table lists this clonotype with many counts. The chain is built from TRBV6-2 or TRBV6-3 and TRBJ2-1; 8 bases map to TRBD2. The CDR3 totals 18 residues. V shed 5 bases and J 0 bases; nucleotides not matched to a gene: 12. Germline CDR1 and CDR2: MNHEY and SVGEGT. DNA of the CDR3: TGTGCCAGCAGTGGGCGCCGGGGGCGGGGGGACTCCTACAATGAGCAGTTCTTC. Protein: CASSGRRGRGDSYNEQFF.

This clonotype occurred many times. The chain couples TRBV25-1 to TRBJ1-5; tentatively, D is TRBD1 (6 bases). Trimming removed 3 bases from V and 3 bases from J, with 9 bases in between. The germline V gene has CDR1 MGHDK and CDR2 SYGVNS. The CDR3 contains 14 residues. CDR3 residues: CASSERQANQPQHF. For the CDR3, the DNA is TGTGCCAGCAGTGAGCGACAGGCCAATCAGCCCCAGCATTTT. The variable domain in full, with the rest retrieved from reference TRBV25-1 and TRBJ1-5, is EADIYQTPRYLVIGTGKKITLECSQTMGHDKMYWYQQDPGMELHLIHYSYGVNSTEKGDLSSESTVSRIRTEHFPLTLESARPSHTSQYLCASSERQANQPQHFGDGTRLSIL.

This clonotype was observed a few times. The chain carries TRBV24-1 and TRBJ2-2; 9 bases fit TRBD1. The CDR3 has 14 amino acids. The ends lost 8 bases at V and 7 bases at J; junction bases unmatched: 7. Germline-derived CDR1 and CDR2 are KGHDR and SFDVKD. The CDR3 loop reads CATKGTGLGGELFF. CDR3 coding DNA: TGTGCCACCAAAGGGACAGGGTTGGGCGGGGAGCTGTTTTTT.

This clonotype was seen a few times. This chain connects TRBV4-2 to TRBJ2-5, with TRBD2 matching over 14 bases. Germline V lookup: CDR1 LGHNA, CDR2 YNFKEQ. V gave up 1 base and J gave up 5 bases; unmatched junction bases: 6. There are 17 residues in the CDR3. The CDR3 is CASSQAQGLAGAETQYF. The CDR3 bases are TGTGCCAGCAGCCAAGCACAGGGACTAGCGGGAGCCGAGACCCAGTACTTC.

V gene TRBV28 combines with J gene TRBJ2-3, with D unclear. Germline-derived CDR1 and CDR2 are MDHEN and SYDVKM. The CDR3 sequence is 16 residues long. Trimming took off 3 bases at V and 0 bases at J, with 13 bases between the two ends. DNA for the CDR3: TGTGCCAGCAGTTTCCAGCGCGCTCGAAGCACAGATACGCAGTATTTT. Residues: CASSFQRARSTDTQYF.

This sequence joins TRBV28 and TRBJ1-2, with TRBD1 matching 9 bases. With V trimmed by 7 bases and J by 1 base, 7 bases remained unmatched. Germline V lookup: CDR1 MDHEN, CDR2 SYDVKM. CDR3 length: 15 residues. This chain's CDR3 is CASNPRDRDNYGYTF. CDR3 DNA: TGTGCCAGCAATCCCCGGGACAGGGATAACTATGGCTACACCTTC.

At least ten counts were recorded for this clonotype. V usage is TRBV28 and J usage is TRBJ2-3; 11 bases are a match to TRBD2. Looked up from germline, CDR1 is MDHEN and CDR2 is SYDVKM. This CDR3 is built from 18 residues. With V trimmed by 2 bases and J by 0 bases, 7 bases remained unmatched. CDR3 bases: TGTGCCAGCAGTTTACCGGGACTAGCGGTCTCTAGCACAGATACGCAGTATTTT. It translates to CASSLPGLAVSSTDTQYF.

In this sample, this clonotype turned up many times. The chain uses TRBV7-6 and TRBJ2-1, with 12 bases matching TRBD2. This CDR3 contains 16 residues. J gave up 9 bases and V 2 bases, and 8 bases lay outside the gene matches. Germline-derived CDR1 and CDR2 are SGHVS and FNYEAQ. Written as DNA, the CDR3 is TGTGCCAGCAGCTTAAGGCTAGCGGGAGGGAACGTTGAGCAGTTCTTC. It translates to CASSLRLAGGNVEQFF.

This clonotype was seen many times. The chain couples TRBV28 to TRBJ2-7, with 8 bases matching TRBD1. Germline V gives CDR1 MDHEN, CDR2 SYDVKM. The CDR3 totals 16 residues. V lost 5 bases and J lost 5; bases outside the gene matches: 14. CDR3 bases: TGTGCCAGCAGTCCAAGGACAGGGTTGAGGTCCCACGAGCAGTACTTC. This codes for CASSPRTGLRSHEQYF. Looking up the rest from reference TRBV28 and TRBJ2-7 gives the full variable domain: DVKVTQSSRYLVKRTGEKVFLECVQDMDHENMFWYRQDPGLGLRLIYFSYDVKMKEKGDIPEGYSVSREKKERFSLILESASTNQTSMYLCASSPRTGLRSHEQYFGPGTRLTVT.

This clonotype was picked up many times. V and J are TRBV30 and TRBJ2-5; D ambiguous. Trimming stripped 0 bases from V and 4 bases from J, with 3 bases between. The germline V gene encodes CDR1 GTSNPN and CDR2 SVGIG (reference sequence). This CDR3 has 11 amino acids. The chain's CDR3 is CAWSVLETQYF. For the CDR3, the DNA is TGTGCCTGGAGTGTACTAGAGACCCAGTACTTC.

This clonotype was recorded at least ten times. The rearrangement links TRBV5-1 to TRBJ2-1, with 13 bases fitting TRBD2. Germline V CDR1 and CDR2: SGHRS, YFSETQ. V shed 1 base, J shed 6 bases, and the junction held 4 bases outside the gene matches. The CDR3 totals 16 residues. In DNA, the CDR3 is TGCGCCAGCAGCTTGACGGGACTAGCGGGATCCAATGAGCAGTTCTTC. Translation gives CASSLTGLAGSNEQFF.

The chain combines TRBV7-9 with TRBJ2-4; D uncertain. Germline V gene data show CDR1 as SEHNR and CDR2 as FQNEAQ (reference sequence). Trimming pared 5 bases from V and 7 bases from J, leaving 15 bases between. The CDR3 covers 14 residues. Here the CDR3 DNA reads TGTGCCAGCAGCCCCGTTTGGGCTTGGAACATTCAGTACTTC. Translated, it gives CASSPVWAWNIQYF.